These 32 T cell receptor beta chains originate from one sample sequenced in a study of shared clonotypes between healthy human individuals. CD45RO-negative, CCR7-selected cells formed the naive CD8 fraction, which excluded terminally differentiated effector memory CD45RA+ cells. This table comes from immunoSEQ multiplex PCR, and its TCRdb copy is limited to in-frame clones, with some not included. This table holds about 2,100,000 clones, about 93% found once. Sequenced material: naive CD8+ T cells from PBMCs. These receptors all come from a man between 18 and 29 years old in good health. Some clones in this sample may be carry-over from other donors' samples.

Details on this clone: Being one base from a much bigger clone, this may be a read error. Other DNA sequences in this specimen translate into the identical CDR3. The chain carries TRBV6-5 and TRBJ2-1, with D unclear. The germline V gene encodes CDR1 MNHEY and CDR2 SVGAGI. Trimming took 0 bases from V and 7 from J, leaving 4 bases between them. CDR3 length: 12 amino acids. This chain's CDR3 is CASSYSGNEQFF. The CDR3 DNA sequence: TGTGCCAGCAGTTACTCGGGTAATGAGCAGTTCTTC.

The chain has TRBV27 and TRBJ1-1; D is uncertain. This CDR3 is built from 12 residues. Germline V gene sequence: CDR1 MNHEY, CDR2 SMNVEV (reference sequence). V was trimmed by 6 bases and J by 0 bases, leaving 5 bases between them. The CDR3 DNA reads as TGTGCCAGCAGACGAGTGAACACTGAAGCTTTCTTT. Amino acid sequence: CASRRVNTEAFF.

V and J are TRBV2 and TRBJ2-7; TRBD2 aligns across 8 bases. CDR3 length equals 15 residues. The germline V gene has CDR1 SNHLY and CDR2 FYNNEI. J gave up 3 bases and V 3 bases, and 7 bases lay outside the gene matches. The CDR3 DNA reads as TGTGCCAGCAGTGATGGGGCGGGGGGAGGCTACGAGCAGTACTTC. It yields the protein CASSDGAGGGYEQYF.

The CDR3 region is CASSEARSGTSPPSGANVLTF. The CDR3 DNA reads TGTGCCAGCAGTGAAGCGCGCAGCGGGACTTCCCCTCCCTCTGGGGCCAACGTCCTGACTTTC. This rearrangement joins TRBV2 to TRBJ2-6, with 7 bases lining up with TRBD2. The CDR3 totals 21 residues. V was pared by 0 bases and J by 0 bases, with 14 bases of the junction left unmatched. Germline CDR1 and CDR2: SNHLY and FYNNEI.

The CDR3, as DNA: TGTGCCTCACAGGGAGGGGCAAACACTGAAGCTTTCTTT. Amino acid sequence: CASQGGANTEAFF. V is TRBV5-4 and J is TRBJ1-1; D possibly corresponds to TRBD1 (6 bases). CDR3 length equals 13 residues. Germline V lookup: CDR1 SGHNT, CDR2 YYREEE (reference sequence). V was pared by 10 bases and J by 2 bases, with 15 bases between.

The J gene is TRBJ2-3, the V gene TRBV5-6, with 9 bases fitting TRBD2. Germline V gene sequence: CDR1 SGHDT, CDR2 YYEEEE. The CDR3 loop spans 16 amino acids. The junction had 10 bases not matched to a gene; V was cut back by 4 bases and J by 4 bases. As DNA, the CDR3 is TGTGCCAGCAGCCCAGGGCCTAGCGGGACCGCAGATACGCAGTATTTT. Protein: CASSPGPSGTADTQYF.

This chain connects TRBV30 to TRBJ2-7; D remains unclear. Looked up from germline, CDR1 is GTSNPN and CDR2 is SVGIG (reference sequence). This CDR3 is built from 12 residues. Trimming shortened V by 0 bases and J by 4 bases, and 7 bases separated the two germline ends. The CDR3 protein is CAWSVYEYEQYF. The CDR3 DNA sequence: TGTGCCTGGAGTGTATACGAGTACGAGCAGTACTTC.

The chain carries TRBV11-2 and TRBJ1-1; D is unresolved. The CDR3 runs 16 residues. CDR1 is SGHAT, CDR2 FQNNGV, per germline. Trimming took 0 bases from V and 4 from J, leaving 15 bases between them. CDR3: CASSLDLAGIGTEAFF. The CDR3, as DNA: TGTGCCAGCAGCTTAGATCTAGCGGGAATTGGCACTGAAGCTTTCTTT.

The chain recombines TRBV7-2 with TRBJ2-5; 12 bases are a match to TRBD2. V lost 5 bases to trimming and J lost 5 bases; unmatched junction nucleotides: 12. CDR1 is SGHTA and CDR2 is FQGNSA in the germline V gene. The CDR3 totals 17 residues. The CDR3 region has the DNA TGTGCCAGCAGCCTCAACGGACTAGCGGGATTGAGGGAGACCCAGTACTTC. It specifies CASSLNGLAGLRETQYF.

V and J are TRBV27 and TRBJ1-5, with TRBD1 as a possible D gene (5 bases). Trimming shortened V by 0 bases and J by 4 bases, and 10 bases separated the two germline ends. Germline V gives CDR1 MNHEY, CDR2 SMNVEV (reference sequence). This CDR3 region has 15 residues. For the CDR3, the DNA is TGTGCCAGCAGTTTATCGTGGCAGGGTAATCAGCCCCAGCATTTT. Translated, it gives CASSLSWQGNQPQHF.

This chain's CDR3 is CASSLGGRGNQPQHF. As DNA, the CDR3 is TGTGCCAGCAGCTTAGGAGGGAGAGGCAATCAGCCCCAGCATTTT. V usage is TRBV7-8 and J usage is TRBJ1-5; no firm D call. The CDR3 is 15 amino acids. Trimming stripped 1 base from V and 2 bases from J, with 9 bases between. The germline gives CDR1 SGHVS, CDR2 FQNEAQ.

This chain connects TRBV18 to TRBJ2-2, with TRBD1 matching over 11 bases. Germline-derived CDR1 and CDR2 are KGHSH and LQKENI. With V trimmed by 5 bases and J by 7 bases, 12 bases remained unmatched. The CDR3 extends over 17 amino acids. CDR3 region: CASSASRTGGDIGELFF. As DNA, the CDR3 is TGTGCCAGCTCAGCATCCCGGACAGGGGGCGATATCGGGGAGCTGTTTTTT.

The J gene is TRBJ1-1, the V gene TRBV11-2; D ambiguous. Germline V lookup: CDR1 SGHAT, CDR2 FQNNGV. V was cut by 4 bases and J by 1 base, with 7 bases left in between. This CDR3 comprises 13 residues. In nucleotides, the CDR3 is TGTGCCAGCAGCTCCGTGAAGAACACTGAAGCTTTCTTT. Translating gives CASSSVKNTEAFF.

The chain links TRBV5-4 to TRBJ2-7; D is uncertain. V lost 0 bases and J 5 bases, leaving 12 bases between the germline ends. CDR1 is SGHNT, CDR2 YYREEE, per germline (reference sequence). This CDR3 comprises 14 residues. CDR3: CASSLVAGADEQYF. The CDR3 bases are TGTGCCAGCAGCTTGGTGGCCGGTGCGGACGAGCAGTACTTC. Based on the CDR3 plus reference TRBV5-4 and TRBJ2-7, the full variable domain is ETGVTQSPTHLIKTRGQQVTLRCSSQSGHNTVSWYQQALGQGPQFIFQYYREEENGRGNFPPRFSGLQFPNYSSELNVNALELDDSALYLCASSLVAGADEQYFGPGTRLTVT.

This chain connects TRBV5-1 to TRBJ2-1; D gene unclear. Trimming left V 4 bases short and J 10 bases short, with 18 bases between. The CDR3 extends over 14 amino acids. The germline gives CDR1 SGHRS, CDR2 YFSETQ. Here the CDR3 reads CASSLRLDSGEQFF. In DNA, the CDR3 is TGCGCCAGCAGCCTTCGACTCGACTCCGGGGAGCAGTTCTTC.

The chain links TRBV13 to TRBJ2-7; 11 bases fit TRBD2. This CDR3 is 14 amino acids long. Germline values: CDR1 PRHDT, CDR2 FYEKMQ (reference sequence). Losses at the gene ends were 3 bases for V and 3 bases for J; bases not matched to a gene: 1. The CDR3 bases are TGTGCCAGCAGCTTTAGCGGGAGGGTCTACGAGCAGTACTTC. It codes for CASSFSGRVYEQYF. Supplemented by reference TRBV13 and TRBJ2-7, the full variable domain reads AAGVIQSPRHLIKEKRETATLKCYPIPRHDTVYWYQQGPGQDPQFLISFYEKMQSDKGSIPDRFSAQQFSDYHSELNMSSLELGDSALYFCASSFSGRVYEQYFGPGTRLTVT.

This chain joins TRBV9 and TRBJ2-2, with D perhaps matching TRBD2 (5 bases). CDR3 length equals 14 residues. The V gene's germline CDR1 is SGDLS and CDR2 YYNGEE. The germline V and J ends were trimmed by 3 bases and 7 bases, with 13 bases remaining between them. CDR3 amino acids: CASSGQIRGGELFF. The CDR3 DNA sequence: TGTGCCAGCAGCGGACAAATACGGGGCGGGGAGCTGTTTTTT.

Regarding this clone: Distinct nucleotide sequences in the sample also encode this CDR3. The chain employs TRBV7-9 and TRBJ2-7, with 8 nucleotides matching TRBD1. The CDR3 consists of 14 residues. Germline V CDR1 and CDR2: SEHNR, FQNEAQ (reference sequence). The trim removed 4 bases at V and 0 bases at J, leaving 2 bases unmatched. This CDR3 reads CASSSGGSSYEQYF. DNA of the CDR3: TGTGCCAGCAGCTCAGGGGGCAGCTCCTACGAGCAGTACTTC.

The chain has TRBV10-3 and TRBJ2-7; a weak D match, TRBD2 (5 bases). Germline CDR1 is ENHRY and CDR2 is SYGVKD. Deletions cut 2 bases from V and 6 bases from J, with 11 bases between. The CDR3 loop spans 13 amino acids. The CDR3 nucleotides read TGTGCCATCAGTGAGGACTACCGTCCCGAGCAGTACTTC. Amino acids: CAISEDYRPEQYF.

The chain couples TRBV7-9 to TRBJ2-2; D not resolved. Trimming left V 2 bases short and J 3 bases short, with 10 bases between. Germline CDR1 reads SEHNR; CDR2 reads FQNEAQ (reference sequence). The CDR3 has 15 amino acids. CDR3 amino acids: CASSLTESYTGELFF. The CDR3 DNA sequence: TGTGCCAGCAGCTTAACGGAAAGTTACACCGGGGAGCTGTTTTTT. Variable domain in full (rest from reference TRBV7-9 and TRBJ2-2): DTGVSQNPRHKITKRGQNVTFRCDPISEHNRLYWYRQTLGQGPEFLTYFQNEAQLEKSRLLSDRFSAERPKGSFSTLEIQRTEQGDSAMYLCASSLTESYTGELFFGEGSRLTVL.

In its sample, this clone was seen once. The CDR3 DNA sequence: TGTGCCGCTACGGACAGCGCCCTTGGCTACACCTTC. As protein: CAATDSALGYTF. V gene TRBV19 combines with J gene TRBJ1-2, with TRBD1 as a possible D gene (6 bases). V was pared by 11 bases and J by 7 bases, with 17 bases between. There are 12 residues in the CDR3. Germline V gene lookup returns CDR1 LNHDA and CDR2 SQIVND (reference sequence).

The chain couples TRBV9 to TRBJ1-2; D uncertain. The germline V gene encodes CDR1 SGDLS and CDR2 YYNGEE. This CDR3 is built from 17 residues. V was clipped by 0 bases and J by 6 bases, with 21 bases between them. The CDR3 DNA sequence: TGTGCCAGCAGCGTAGGTCCGCGGCAGGCAGCCTGGGATGGCTACACCTTC. Amino acid sequence: CASSVGPRQAAWDGYTF.

J is TRBJ2-7 and V is TRBV30; possible D gene TRBD2, 5 bases. Germline V gene data show CDR1 as GTSNPN and CDR2 as SVGIG (reference sequence). The V end lost 2 bases, the J end lost 2 bases, and 10 bases lay between the germline ends. The CDR3 loop spans 13 amino acids. The CDR3 loop reads CAWSSLTTYEQYF. In nucleotides, the CDR3 is TGTGCCTGGAGTTCCCTGACTACCTACGAGCAGTACTTC.

The rearrangement uses TRBV7-9 and TRBJ2-7, with D tentatively TRBD2 (6 bases). Per the germline V gene, CDR1 is SEHNR and CDR2 is FQNEAQ (reference sequence). The CDR3 is made up of 15 amino acids. The V end lost 3 bases, the J end lost 4 bases, and 16 bases lay between the germline ends. DNA for the CDR3: TGTGCCAGCAGCTTTAACGCGGGACCCCCGTACGAGCAGTACTTC. Translating gives CASSFNAGPPYEQYF. Using reference TRBV7-9 and TRBJ2-7 for the parts outside the CDR3, the full variable domain is DTGVSQNPRHKITKRGQNVTFRCDPISEHNRLYWYRQTLGQGPEFLTYFQNEAQLEKSRLLSDRFSAERPKGSFSTLEIQRTEQGDSAMYLCASSFNAGPPYEQYFGPGTRLTVT.

In regard to this clone: The sample has other DNA sequences that encode this CDR3 too. The chain links TRBV29-1 to TRBJ2-7; 7 bases map to TRBD1. Unmatched junction bases numbered 7, after V lost 6 bases and J lost 2 bases. Per the germline V gene, CDR1 is SQVTM and CDR2 is ANQGSEA. The CDR3 runs 13 residues. CDR3 residues: CSVETGQPYEQYF. Here the CDR3 DNA reads TGCAGCGTCGAGACGGGACAGCCCTACGAGCAGTACTTC.

J is TRBJ2-3 and V is TRBV7-2; D perhaps matches TRBD1 (5 bases). Trimming removed 5 bases from V and 0 bases from J, with 12 bases in between. Germline V gene data show CDR1 as SGHTA and CDR2 as FQGNSA. The CDR3 loop spans 15 amino acids. CDR3 nucleotide sequence: TGTGCCAGCAGCCCGACAGTAACTAGCACAGATACGCAGTATTTT. The encoded protein is CASSPTVTSTDTQYF.

DNA for the CDR3: TGCAGCGCGAATATCGGGTCGGGCACCGGGGAGCTGTTTTTT. This gives the protein CSANIGSGTGELFF. The rearrangement links TRBV29-1 to TRBJ2-2; D is ambiguous. The CDR3 loop spans 14 amino acids. CDR1 is SQVTM, CDR2 ANQGSEA, per germline. Trimming took off 7 bases at V and 4 bases at J, with 16 bases between the two ends.

The chain carries TRBV4-1 and TRBJ1-5; D gene uncertain. V dropped 1 base and J dropped 3 bases, with 10 bases sitting between them. Germline V gene lookup returns CDR1 MGHRA and CDR2 YSYEKL. The CDR3 sequence is 15 residues long. In DNA, the CDR3 is TGCGCCAGCAGCCAAGGACCGGTCCTCAATCAGCCCCAGCATTTT. It translates to CASSQGPVLNQPQHF.

V and J are TRBV5-6 and TRBJ2-7, with TRBD2 matching over 9 bases. V trimming: 0 bases; J trimming: 5 bases; junction bases outside the gene matches: 6. CDR1 is SGHDT and CDR2 is YYEEEE in the germline V gene. The CDR3 is 15 amino acids. Here the CDR3 reads CASSLVSGSVDEQYF. As DNA, the CDR3 is TGTGCCAGCAGCTTGGTTAGCGGGAGTGTCGACGAGCAGTACTTC.

The chain joins TRBV19 to TRBJ1-2; a weak D match, TRBD1 (6 bases). The germline V and J ends were trimmed by 1 base and 13 bases, with 13 bases remaining between them. The V gene's germline CDR1 is LNHDA and CDR2 SQIVND (reference sequence). This CDR3 has 12 amino acids. In DNA form, the CDR3 reads TGTGCCAGTAGTATAGGCAGGGGATACGGCACCTTC. Its translation is CASSIGRGYGTF. The full variable domain, completed using reference TRBV19 and TRBJ1-2, is DGGITQSPKYLFRKEGQNVTLSCEQNLNHDAMYWYRQDPGQGLRLIYYSQIVNDFQKGDIAEGYSVSREKKESFPLTVTSAQKNPTAFYLCASSIGRGYGTFGSGTRLTVV.

The V gene is TRBV29-1, the J gene TRBJ1-1, with TRBD1 matching 8 bases. This CDR3 has 14 amino acids. V lost 4 bases and J lost 4; bases outside the gene matches: 8. The V gene's germline CDR1 is SQVTM and CDR2 ANQGSEA. For the CDR3, the DNA is TGCAGCGTTGGGGGTACAGGGGGGTCCACTGAAGCTTTCTTT. This gives the protein CSVGGTGGSTEAFF.

This clone was found once. The V and J genes are TRBV7-3 and TRBJ2-2; 7 bases line up with TRBD2. The J segment lost 6 bases and the V segment lost 2 bases, leaving 9 bases of the junction unmatched. This CDR3 has 16 amino acids. From germline, CDR1 is SGHTA and CDR2 FQGTGA. DNA for the CDR3: TGTGCCAGCAGCTTAGGGGAGCGGCTAGCGGCCGGGGAGCTGTTTTTT. Its protein product is CASSLGERLAAGELFF.